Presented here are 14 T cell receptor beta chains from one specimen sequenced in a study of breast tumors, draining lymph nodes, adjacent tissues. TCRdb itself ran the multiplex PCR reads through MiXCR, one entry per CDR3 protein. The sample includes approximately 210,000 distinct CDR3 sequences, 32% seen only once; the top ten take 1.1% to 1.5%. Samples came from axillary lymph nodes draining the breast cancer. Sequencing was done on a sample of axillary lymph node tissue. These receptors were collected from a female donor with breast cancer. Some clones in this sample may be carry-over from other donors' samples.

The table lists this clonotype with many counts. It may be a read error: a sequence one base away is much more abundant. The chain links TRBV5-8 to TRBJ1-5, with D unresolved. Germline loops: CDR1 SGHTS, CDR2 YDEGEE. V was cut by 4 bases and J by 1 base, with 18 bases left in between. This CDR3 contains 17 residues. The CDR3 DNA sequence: TGTGCCAGCAGCGATCACCGGGCCCTTGACAGCAATCAGCCCCAGCATTTT. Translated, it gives CASSDHRALDSNQPQHF.

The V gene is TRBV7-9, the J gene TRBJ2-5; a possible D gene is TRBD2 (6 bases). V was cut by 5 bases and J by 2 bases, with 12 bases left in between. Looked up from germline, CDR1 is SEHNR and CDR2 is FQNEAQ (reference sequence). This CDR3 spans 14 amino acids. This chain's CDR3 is CASSPAGIQETQYF. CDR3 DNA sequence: TGTGCCAGCAGCCCCGCGGGGATTCAAGAGACCCAGTACTTC.

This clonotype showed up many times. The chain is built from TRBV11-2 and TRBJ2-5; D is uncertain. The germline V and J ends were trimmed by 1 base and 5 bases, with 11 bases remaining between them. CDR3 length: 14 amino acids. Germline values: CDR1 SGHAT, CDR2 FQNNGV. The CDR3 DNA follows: TGTGCCAGCAGCTTAGGTGGGAATGCGGAGACCCAGTACTTC. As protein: CASSLGGNAETQYF.

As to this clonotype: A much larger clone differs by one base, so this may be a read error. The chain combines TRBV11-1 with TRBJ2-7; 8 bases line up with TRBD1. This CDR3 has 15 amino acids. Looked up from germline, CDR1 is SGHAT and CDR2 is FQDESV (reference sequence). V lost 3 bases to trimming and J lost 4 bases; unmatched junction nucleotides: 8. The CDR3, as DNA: TGTGCCAGCAGCTTGGTGACAGGGGCGCAGTACGAGCAGTACTTC. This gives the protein CASSLVTGAQYEQYF.

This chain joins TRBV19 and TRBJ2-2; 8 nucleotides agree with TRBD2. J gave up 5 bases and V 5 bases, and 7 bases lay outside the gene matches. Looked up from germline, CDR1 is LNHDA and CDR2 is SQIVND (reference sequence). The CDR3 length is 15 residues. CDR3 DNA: TGTGCCAGTAGTGCCCGGACTAGCCCGACCGGGGAGCTGTTTTTT. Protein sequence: CASSARTSPTGELFF.

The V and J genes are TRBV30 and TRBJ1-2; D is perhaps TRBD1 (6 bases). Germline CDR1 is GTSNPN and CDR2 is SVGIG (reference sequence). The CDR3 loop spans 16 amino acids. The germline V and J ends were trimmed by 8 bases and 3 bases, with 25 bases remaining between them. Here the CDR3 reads CARNGLHEQGYYGYTF. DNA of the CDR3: TGTGCCCGGAACGGCCTACATGAACAGGGATACTATGGCTACACCTTC.

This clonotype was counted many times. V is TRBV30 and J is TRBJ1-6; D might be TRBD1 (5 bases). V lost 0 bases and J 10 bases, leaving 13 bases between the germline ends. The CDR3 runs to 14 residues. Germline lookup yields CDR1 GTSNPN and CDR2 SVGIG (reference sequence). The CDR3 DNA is TGTGCCTGGAGTGTACGGGCAGGGAGCTCACCCCTCCACTTT. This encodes CAWSVRAGSSPLHF.

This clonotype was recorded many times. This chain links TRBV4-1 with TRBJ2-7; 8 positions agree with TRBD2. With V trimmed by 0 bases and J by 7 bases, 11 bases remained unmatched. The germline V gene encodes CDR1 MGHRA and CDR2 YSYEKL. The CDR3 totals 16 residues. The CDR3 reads CASSQDLRAGGWEQYF. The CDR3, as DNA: TGCGCCAGCAGCCAAGATCTCCGGGCGGGAGGCTGGGAGCAGTACTTC.

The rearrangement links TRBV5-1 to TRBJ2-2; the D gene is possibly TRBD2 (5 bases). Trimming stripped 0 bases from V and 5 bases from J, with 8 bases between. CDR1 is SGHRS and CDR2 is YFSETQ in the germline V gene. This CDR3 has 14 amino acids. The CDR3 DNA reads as TGCGCCAGCAGCTTGGGAGCGGTTACCGGGGAGCTGTTTTTT. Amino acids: CASSLGAVTGELFF.

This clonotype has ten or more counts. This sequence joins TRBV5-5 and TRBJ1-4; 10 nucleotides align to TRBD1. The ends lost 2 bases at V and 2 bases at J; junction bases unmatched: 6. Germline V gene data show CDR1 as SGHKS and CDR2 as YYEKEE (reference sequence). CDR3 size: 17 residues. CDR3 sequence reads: CASSLPGQGRTNEKLFF. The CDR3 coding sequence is TGTGCCAGCAGCTTACCGGGACAGGGGAGGACTAATGAAAAACTGTTTTTT.

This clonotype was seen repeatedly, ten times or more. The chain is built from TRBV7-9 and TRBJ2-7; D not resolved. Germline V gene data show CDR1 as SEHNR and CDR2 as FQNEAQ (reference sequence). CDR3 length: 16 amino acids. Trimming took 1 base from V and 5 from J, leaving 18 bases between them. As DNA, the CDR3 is TGTGCCAGCAGCTTAGTATCCGGGTTAGGAGCTGACGAGCAGTACTTC. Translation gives CASSLVSGLGADEQYF.

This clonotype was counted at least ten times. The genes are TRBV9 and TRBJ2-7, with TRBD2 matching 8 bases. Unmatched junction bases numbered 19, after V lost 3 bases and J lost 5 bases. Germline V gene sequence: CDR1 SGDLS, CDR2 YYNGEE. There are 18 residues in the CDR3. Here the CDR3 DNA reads TGTGCCAGCAGCGCAGACGGGGGGAGGGCTAGCGGGTTTGACGAGCAGTACTTC. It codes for CASSADGGRASGFDEQYF.

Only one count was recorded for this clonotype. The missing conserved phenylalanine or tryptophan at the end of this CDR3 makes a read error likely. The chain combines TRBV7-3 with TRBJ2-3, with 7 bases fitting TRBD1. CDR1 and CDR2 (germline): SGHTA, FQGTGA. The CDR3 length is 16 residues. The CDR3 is CASSPGQQIRTDAQYL. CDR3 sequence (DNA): TGTGCCAGCAGCCCGGGACAGCAAATACGCACAGATGCGCAGTATCTT.

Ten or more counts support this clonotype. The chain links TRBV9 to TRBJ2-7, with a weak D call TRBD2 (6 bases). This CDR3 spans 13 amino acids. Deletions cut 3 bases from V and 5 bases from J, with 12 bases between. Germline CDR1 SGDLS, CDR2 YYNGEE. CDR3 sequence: CASSAVGTHEQYF. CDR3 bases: TGTGCCAGCAGCGCGGTCGGGACTCACGAGCAGTACTTC.